Below, 5 T cell receptor beta chains from the same sample are listed, as sequenced in a study of cytomegalovirus exposure and HLA in healthy donors. PCR employed 60 Vbeta and 13 Jbeta primers. Sequencing was performed with immunoSEQ multiplex PCR; in TCRdb, only in-frame clones are kept and a portion is missing. The sample contains 150,000 to 200,000 clones, approximately 80% of which appear only once. Sequencing was done on a sample of PBMCs. Every receptor here comes from a woman in her fifties or sixties in good health and CMV-seropositive.

This clone was seen more than once but under ten times. The chain is built from TRBV2 and TRBJ2-5; no clear D. The CDR3 runs to 14 residues. V was cut by 2 bases and J by 1 base, with 8 bases left in between. Germline assignment: CDR1 SNHLY and CDR2 FYNNEI. CDR3 sequence reads: CASSETPLQETQYF. The CDR3 nucleotides are TGTGCCAGCAGTGAAACACCGCTCCAAGAGACCCAGTACTTC.

The chain combines TRBV29-1 with TRBJ2-7; 10 bases match TRBD2. Trimming took 4 bases from V and 4 from J; bases not matched to a gene: 10. The CDR3 length is 15 residues. The germline V gene has CDR1 SQVTM and CDR2 ANQGSEA. Here the CDR3 reads CSVVFSGGTMYEQYF. CDR3 bases: TGCAGCGTTGTGTTTAGCGGGGGGACGATGTACGAGCAGTACTTC.

This chain joins TRBV11-2 and TRBJ2-7, with 11 bases fitting TRBD2. V shed 4 bases and J 3 bases; nucleotides not matched to a gene: 5. The CDR3 loop spans 15 amino acids. The germline gives CDR1 SGHAT, CDR2 FQNNGV. The CDR3 here is CASSSTTSGGYEQYF. The DNA of the CDR3 is TGTGCCAGCAGCTCAACAACTAGCGGGGGCTACGAGCAGTACTTC.

The genes are TRBV5-5 and TRBJ1-1; D remains ambiguous. Germline CDR1 SGHKS, CDR2 YYEKEE (reference sequence). The CDR3 totals 12 residues. Trimming stripped 0 bases from V and 11 bases from J, with 11 bases between. As DNA, the CDR3 is TGTGCCAGCAGCTTGGCTGGACTTCCGGCTTTCTTT. Translating it yields CASSLAGLPAFF.

The chain uses TRBV28 and TRBJ2-7; D call uncertain. Trimming removed 5 bases from V and 0 bases from J, with 17 bases in between. CDR1 and CDR2 (germline): MDHEN, SYDVKM. The CDR3 has 16 residues. The CDR3 loop is CASSLRWASDSYEQYF. CDR3 nucleotides: TGTGCCAGCAGTCTAAGGTGGGCCTCCGACTCCTACGAGCAGTACTTC.